The entry below gives a single T cell receptor (beta chain) sequence along with its context. Its cognate antigen has yet to be identified. No qualities accompany the bases; no much larger clone lies one base away. TCRbeta CDR3 regions were amplified from genomic DNA using the immunoSEQ Assay, a bias-controlled multiplex PCR. The published analysis was carried out like this. The number of nucleated cells in each sample was estimated by amplification of reference gene primers within the assay. To quantify the absolute abundance of each unique TCRbeta CDR3 rearrangement, sequence reads were collapsed and filtered. For each sample, productive Simpson clonality was calculated by taking the square root of Simpson's diversity index across productive rearrangements. Imported from immuneACCESS, the table was reduced by TCRdb to in-frame sequences with V and J called. These copies leave out some clones; in studies compared against another copy, an unresolved V gene accounts for under half, and the cause of the remainder is not known. D and trimming were read from the DNA, whereas the V and J calls and clone size are those reported in that table. The sample contains approximately 200,000 clones, 80% to 85% of them found a single time. The top ten constitute approximately 7.9% of the sample.

Participants in the prospective study were aged about 18 to 95 years, lived in under 30 United States geographic areas, and enrolled through a virtual design. Cohort assignment in the prospective study relied on participant-reported clinical history from a screening survey and a study questionnaire. For ImmuneRACE Cohort 3, a participant was defined as recovered based on two consecutive negative NP/OP PCR tests, clearance by a healthcare professional, or resolution of symptoms. In the prospective study, whole blood, serum and a nasopharyngeal or oropharyngeal swab were collected from each participant by mobile phlebotomists. Prospective study participants could optionally give additional blood draws and questionnaires over an approximately two-month period. Blood samples from the prospective study were shipped frozen or at room temperature prior to DNA extraction. This sample was taken from a study of blood T cell repertoires in COVID-19 (dated by TCRdb to about 2020). Describing the broader study: Samples from collaborators originated in the United States, Italy and Spain and spanned both the acute and convalescent phases of COVID-19. The prospective study material was composed of cDNA or gDNA derived from T cells, B-cell-depleted T cells, or PBMCs. The dataset comprised deeply sampled blood TCRbeta repertoires from subjects exposed to, actively infected with, or recovered from COVID-19. The repertoires were released in a freely available public database intended as a resource for research on the immune response to SARS-CoV-2. The samples were drawn from the first 160 participants of the ongoing ImmuneRACE study and from 1,200 or so subjects provided by 6 global collaborators. Sample metadata almost always included a de-identified subject ID, COVID-19 status, age in years and sex. Where available, HLA class I and class II types were taken from metadata supplied by the sample provider and were not determined by assay-based typing. Study-wide findings and limitations: The quantity of clinical and demographic metadata differed by source and by participant and was supplied without curation.

The sequenced sample consisted of PBMCs or T cells enriched from blood (not recorded which). The sequence was obtained from a man aged 40-49 years who had recovered from COVID-19.

The DNA is as follows: TGTGCCAGCAGCTCAGGGGTGTCTGGAGGCTACACCTTC. Translation gives CASSSGVSGGYTF. The chain is encoded by TRBV7-3 joined to TRBJ1-2; the D segment could be TRBD1, given 6 matching bases. From the germline V gene, CDR1 is SGHTA and CDR2 is FQGTGA. V is clipped by 4 bases and J by 8 bases, and the sequence between their germline boundaries is 14 bases long. The CDR3 contains 13 residues, cysteine and phenylalanine counted. The CDR3 DNA has 39 bases and is translated from base 1.